This T cell receptor (beta chain) came from a study of regulatory T cells in long-lasting Graves disease (dated by TCRdb to the early 2020s). Describing the broader study: Patients with newly diagnosed Graves' disease had been on antithyroid drugs for under 3 months. This study used TCR sequencing and RNA sequencing of peripheral blood to compare persistent Graves' disease patients against newly diagnosed Graves' disease patients. A total of 33 samples underwent TCR sequencing, from about 13 patients with persistent Graves' disease and 20 patients with newly diagnosed Graves' disease. The study took place in China and was registered as a clinical trial.

The library relied on multiplex PCR. The reads were generated on an Illumina HiSeq 4000. TCR beta libraries were built with iRepertoire HTBI primers and Arm-PCR amplification of CDR3 regions. Before sequencing, the PCR products underwent gel purification. For the original study's pipeline: Gene usage analysis of CDR3 amino acid clonotypes relied on the approximately 60 TRBV and over 13 TRBJ segments identified across samples. COPE and FqMerger were used to merge the filtered high-quality paired reads into contigs. Contigs were aligned with BLAST to IMGT TRBV, TRBD and TRBJ reference genes, and CDR3 was defined per IMGT. Any clonotype with a frequency above 0.1% was counted as a highly expanded clone. Shannon entropy served as the measure of repertoire diversity, while the Gini coefficient captured V-J evenness. A clonotype found in more than one individual was treated as public. Starting from the raw public reads, TCRdb applied fastp trimming at Q25, assembled clones with MiXCR and retained in-frame beta chains. All rows with the same CDR3 protein become a single entry with the most common DNA and genes. TCRdb's processing, not the authors', yielded these V and J calls. For this sample there are 300,000 to 400,000 distinct CDR3 sequences; 15% to 20% appear just once. Together, the top ten hold less than 45% of the sample.

In light of the paper, this sample's time point label describes: newly diagnosed GD, antithyroid drugs for less than 3 months. For both TCR sequencing and RNA sequencing, RNA was extracted from PBMCs using TRIzol. The diagnosis of Graves' disease was made according to American Thyroid Association guidelines. Recruitment of patients was carried out at an endocrinology department in Xi'an, China. Each patient gave roughly 10 milliliters of peripheral blood, collected in an EDTA anticoagulant tube. Ficoll Paque Plus density gradient separation was used to isolate PBMCs, and no further T cell sorting was performed. RNA quality was checked with an Agilent 2100 Bioanalyzer and agarose gel, and concentration with a NanoDrop 2000. This clonotype was counted at least ten times. It lacks a known antigen. Nothing much larger sits one base from this clone, and base qualities are not available. CDR1 SNHLY and CDR2 FYNNEI are derived from the germline V gene. Relative to germline, V is 7 bases shorter and J is 3 bases shorter, with 16 bases between their ends. From its cysteine to its phenylalanine, the CDR3 spans 14 amino acids. Just the 42-base CDR3 DNA is kept, in frame starting at base 1.

The research as a whole found: Patients with persistent disease shared more public clonotypes (around 2,700) than newly diagnosed patients did (roughly 970). The study examined only peripheral blood because the primary lesion, thyroid tissue, could not be accessed. Sequencing and analysis were limited to the TCR beta chain. Persistent disease showed preferential use of TRBV28, TRBJ1-2 and TRBJ2-5, whereas newly diagnosed disease favored TRBV20-1 and TRBJ2-1. The authors acknowledged the small sample size as a limitation that may reduce accuracy. Compared with newly diagnosed patients, persistent Graves' disease patients had lower TCR Shannon entropy and fewer highly expanded clones, which suggests clonal expansion.

The sample in question was peripheral blood mononuclear cells (PBMCs), obtained at new diagnosis, from a patient treated with antithyroid drugs. The TCR originated in a female donor with Graves disease. The rearranged chain carries TRBV2 and TRBJ2-7, with the D gene uncertain. The DNA sequence is as follows: TGTGCCAGCAACCGACCTAACCGACTCTACGAGCAGTACTTC. Its protein reads: CASNRPNRLYEQYF.